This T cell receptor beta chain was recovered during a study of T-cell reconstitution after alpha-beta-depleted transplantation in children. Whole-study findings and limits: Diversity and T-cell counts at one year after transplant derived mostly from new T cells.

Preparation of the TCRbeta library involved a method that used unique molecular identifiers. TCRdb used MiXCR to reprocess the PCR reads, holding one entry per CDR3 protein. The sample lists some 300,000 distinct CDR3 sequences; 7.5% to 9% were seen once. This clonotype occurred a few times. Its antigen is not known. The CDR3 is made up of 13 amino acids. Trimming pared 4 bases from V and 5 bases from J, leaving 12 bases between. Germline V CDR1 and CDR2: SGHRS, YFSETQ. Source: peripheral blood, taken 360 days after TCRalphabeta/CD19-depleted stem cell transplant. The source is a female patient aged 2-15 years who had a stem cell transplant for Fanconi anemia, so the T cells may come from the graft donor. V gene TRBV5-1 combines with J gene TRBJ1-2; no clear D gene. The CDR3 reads CASSPSRGYGYTF. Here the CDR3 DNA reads TGCGCCAGCAGCCCAAGCAGAGGGTATGGCTACACCTTC. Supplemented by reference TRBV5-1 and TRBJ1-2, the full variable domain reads KAGVTQTPRYLIKTRGQQVTLSCSPISGHRSVSWYQQTPGQGLQFLFEYFSETQRNKGNFPGRFSGRQFSNSRSEMNVSTLELGDSALYLCASSPSRGYGYTFGSGTRLTVV.